What follows describes a single T cell receptor beta chain. The record originates from a study of shared T cell receptors in the human thymus. Germline CDR1 reads SEHNR; CDR2 reads FQNEAQ (reference sequence). This CDR3 is 15 amino acids long. V shed 1 base and J shed 4 bases, with 11 bases lying between them. Using immunoSEQ multiplex PCR, the repertoire was profiled, and TCRdb retains in-frame clones only, with some absent. The table shows 600,000 to 900,000 clones, with roughly 85% occurring only once. The same data also contributed to another study, on human thymus T cells. Per that study: Donation came from healthy Finnish infants having corrective surgery for congenital heart defects. Resections removed during corrective heart surgery provided the thymus tissue used. It looked as if thymic and blood repertoires used V and J genes in a biased way.

The specimen was thymocytes. This clonotype was obtained from a girl younger than two with a congenital heart defect. The gene calls are TRBV7-9 and TRBJ1-5, with a tentative D call TRBD1 (6 bases). As DNA, the CDR3 is TGTGCCAGCAGCTTAGTAGGGGGGGGAAATCAGCCCCAGCATTTT. This encodes CASSLVGGGNQPQHF. Full variable domain (missing parts from reference TRBV7-9 and TRBJ1-5): DTGVSQNPRHKITKRGQNVTFRCDPISEHNRLYWYRQTLGQGPEFLTYFQNEAQLEKSRLLSDRFSAERPKGSFSTLEIQRTEQGDSAMYLCASSLVGGGNQPQHFGDGTRLSIL.